This passage covers 19 T cell receptor beta chains from one sample sequenced in a study of T cells after yellow fever vaccination. TCRdb reanalysed the 5' RACE reads using MiXCR and keeps one entry per CDR3 protein. The sample consists of 310,000 or so distinct CDR3 sequences, around 7.3% of them appearing once. The sequencing used PBMCs, collected roughly 45 days after the first yellow fever vaccination. The receptors here all came from a young man who received the YFV17D yellow fever vaccine.

There are a few counts of this clonotype. J is TRBJ2-7 and V is TRBV5-5; D may be TRBD2 (5 bases). V was trimmed by 5 bases and J by 3 bases, leaving 24 bases between them. In germline, CDR1 is SGHKS, CDR2 YYEKEE (reference sequence). This CDR3 has 17 amino acids. The CDR3 region has the DNA TGTGCCAGCAGTCTAAGCCCGGGTTCGGGGTCACTCTACGAGCAGTACGTC. Amino acids: CASSLSPGSGSLYEQYV.

The sample holds a few counts of this clonotype. The rearrangement links TRBV4-2 to TRBJ1-6; possibly TRBD1 for D (5 bases). The CDR3 spans 19 residues. Per the germline V gene, CDR1 is LGHNA and CDR2 is YNFKEQ. Trimming removed 8 bases at V and 0 bases at J, with 23 bases between. The DNA for the CDR3 is TGTGCCAGCGGCGGGACTCCCGGAAGTACAAGCTCCTATAATTCACCCCTCCACTTT. Its protein product is CASGGTPGSTSSYNSPLHF.

This clonotype was found many times. This chain joins TRBV5-1 and TRBJ2-3, with D possibly being TRBD1 or TRBD2 (6 bases each). This CDR3 is built from 16 residues. Germline V gives CDR1 SGHRS, CDR2 YFSETQ. Trimming shortened V by 4 bases and J by 4 bases, and 19 bases separated the two germline ends. Here the CDR3 DNA reads TGCGCCAGCAGCCGTGCCGGGGGCCGAATGGCAGATACGCAGTATTTT. Translation: CASSRAGGRMADTQYF.

This clonotype was recorded at least ten times. The rearrangement joins TRBV7-3 to TRBJ2-1; 7 bases fit TRBD2. Per the germline V gene, CDR1 is SGHTA and CDR2 is FQGTGA. With V trimmed by 2 bases and J by 0 bases, 4 bases remained unmatched. The CDR3 runs to 16 residues. The CDR3 nucleotides are TGTGCCAGCAGCTTATGGGGGGAGGGCTCCTACAATGAGCAGTTCTTC. Amino acids: CASSLWGEGSYNEQFF. The variable domain in full, with the rest retrieved from reference TRBV7-3 and TRBJ2-1, is GAGVSQTPSNKVTEKGKYVELRCDPISGHTALYWYRQSLGQGPEFLIYFQGTGAADDSGLPNDRFFAVRPEGSVSTLKIQRTERGDSAVYLCASSLWGEGSYNEQFFGPGTRLTVL.

The table lists this clonotype with many counts. The chain joins TRBV20-1 to TRBJ1-5; maybe TRBD1 (6 bases). V was trimmed by 5 bases and J by 1 base, leaving 15 bases between them. The germline gives CDR1 DFQATT, CDR2 SNEGSKA (reference sequence). This CDR3 spans 15 amino acids. The CDR3 region has the DNA TGCAGTGCTCTAAACCCCAGGGGAAGCAATCAGCCCCAGCATTTT. Translation gives CSALNPRGSNQPQHF.

The J gene is TRBJ1-2, the V gene TRBV28; D uncertain. V was shortened by 2 bases and J by 4 bases, with 11 bases between the two germline ends. This CDR3 has 14 residues. CDR1 and CDR2 (germline): MDHEN, SYDVKM. CDR3 sequence (DNA): TGTGCCAGCAGTTTAGGTGAATCGGGCTATGGCTACACCTTC. It translates to CASSLGESGYGYTF.

V gene TRBV25-1 combines with J gene TRBJ2-5; TRBD1 agrees at 12 bases. The CDR3 runs 13 residues. Trimming took 8 bases from V and 5 from J; bases not matched to a gene: 3. Germline V gives CDR1 MGHDK, CDR2 SYGVNS. The CDR3 loop is CASRDRGLETQYF. CDR3 sequence (DNA): TGTGCCAGCCGGGACAGGGGGCTCGAGACCCAGTACTTC.

The table lists this clonotype with many counts. The gene calls are TRBV5-5 and TRBJ1-5; D is unresolved. CDR3 length: 16 residues. Germline CDR1 SGHKS, CDR2 YYEKEE (reference sequence). V was trimmed by 1 base and J by 7 bases, leaving 18 bases between them. The CDR3 loop is CASSLIVAARGQPQHF. For the CDR3, the DNA is TGTGCCAGCAGCTTGATTGTGGCAGCTCGAGGGCAGCCCCAGCATTTT.

This chain links TRBV27 with TRBJ2-5, with 7 bases lining up with TRBD2. The CDR3 covers 17 residues. CDR1 and CDR2 from the germline V gene are MNHEY and SMNVEV (reference sequence). J was trimmed by 1 base and V by 5 bases; bases with no gene match: 13. As DNA, the CDR3 is TGTGCCAGCAGTCCCCTCGGGATAGCGGGTTCCCAAGAGACCCAGTACTTC. Amino acid sequence: CASSPLGIAGSQETQYF.

This clonotype has only a few counts. The chain employs TRBV10-3 and TRBJ1-5; D unresolved. Per the germline V gene, CDR1 is ENHRY and CDR2 is SYGVKD. V gave up 5 bases and J gave up 9 bases, with 14 bases separating them. The CDR3 loop spans 13 amino acids. CDR3 DNA: TGTGCCATCAGTCCTGACTCCCACGGGCCCCAGCATTTT. This encodes CAISPDSHGPQHF.

There are many counts of this clonotype. The rearrangement joins TRBV5-1 to TRBJ2-3; unclear D gene. Deletions cut 5 bases from V and 0 bases from J, with 4 bases between. CDR1 and CDR2 (germline): SGHRS, YFSETQ. The CDR3 has 12 residues. As DNA, the CDR3 is TGCGCCAGCAGACGGAGCACAGATACGCAGTATTTT. Protein sequence: CASRRSTDTQYF.

This clonotype was recorded a few times. CDR3 bases: TGCAGTGCTTATCCTATAGGACAGAGAAATCAGCCCCAGCATTTT. It yields the protein CSAYPIGQRNQPQHF. V is TRBV20-1 and J is TRBJ1-5; TRBD1 is a possible D gene (6 bases). In germline, CDR1 is DFQATT, CDR2 SNEGSKA (reference sequence). The CDR3 spans 15 residues. Trimming removed 5 bases from V and 4 bases from J, with 18 bases in between.

In its sample, this clonotype was seen many times. The chain couples TRBV12-3 or TRBV12-4 to TRBJ2-2; the match to TRBD1 covers 8 bases. The CDR3 is made up of 16 amino acids. The junction had 8 bases not matched to a gene; V was cut back by 6 bases and J by 2 bases. The CDR3 sequence is CASSFGTGTNTGELFF. CDR3 nucleotide sequence: TGTGCCAGCAGCTTCGGGACAGGAACTAACACCGGGGAGCTGTTTTTT.

This clonotype was counted only a few times. The chain links TRBV18 to TRBJ1-4, with TRBD1 as a possible D gene (5 bases). Germline assignment: CDR1 KGHSH and CDR2 LQKENI. There are 15 residues in the CDR3. V lost 4 bases and J lost 5, with 14 bases in between. The CDR3 sequence is CASSRPGTGNEKLFF. The CDR3 DNA is TGTGCCAGCTCACGTCCCGGGACGGGAAATGAAAAACTGTTTTTT.

This chain links TRBV5-1 with TRBJ1-6; D call uncertain. The CDR3 covers 15 residues. Germline V gene lookup returns CDR1 SGHRS and CDR2 YFSETQ. The V and J ends lost 4 bases and 3 bases respectively, with 11 bases between them. The CDR3 protein is CASSTQANYNSPLHF. The CDR3 DNA sequence: TGCGCCAGCAGCACCCAGGCGAACTATAATTCACCCCTCCACTTT.

V and J are TRBV9 and TRBJ1-1; D possibly corresponds to TRBD1 (6 bases). Trimming left V 3 bases short and J 4 bases short, with 13 bases between. The CDR3 consists of 14 residues. The germline gives CDR1 SGDLS, CDR2 YYNGEE. CDR3 loop: CASSATGSGTEAFF. DNA for the CDR3: TGTGCCAGCAGCGCCACAGGGAGCGGCACTGAAGCTTTCTTT. Filled out from reference TRBV9 and TRBJ1-1, the complete variable domain reads DSGVTQTPKHLITATGQRVTLRCSPRSGDLSVYWYQQSLDQGLQFLIQYYNGEERAKGNILERFSAQQFPDLHSELNLSSLELGDSALYFCASSATGSGTEAFFGQGTRLTVV.

In its sample, this clonotype was seen many times. The J gene is TRBJ2-3, the V gene TRBV5-1, with D tentatively TRBD2 (6 bases). The CDR3 has 14 residues. The germline V and J ends were trimmed by 2 bases and 4 bases, with 11 bases remaining between them. The germline V gene encodes CDR1 SGHRS and CDR2 YFSETQ. The chain's CDR3 is CASSFGSVADTQYF. CDR3 sequence (DNA): TGCGCCAGCAGCTTCGGGAGTGTTGCAGATACGCAGTATTTT.

This clonotype was picked up a small number of times. This chain's CDR3 is CASTLGTGRGNTIYF. CDR3 in DNA: TGTGCCAGCACTCTCGGGACAGGGAGAGGAAACACCATATATTTT. The chain links TRBV7-2 to TRBJ1-3; 9 bases line up with TRBD1. J lost 4 bases, V lost 7 bases, and 8 bases had no gene match. CDR3 length: 15 residues. Germline V CDR1 and CDR2: SGHTA, FQGNSA.

The rearrangement uses TRBV6-1 and TRBJ2-7, with 8 bases lining up with TRBD2. The CDR3 contains 16 residues. Germline values: CDR1 MNHNS, CDR2 SASEGT. Trimming at V came to 0 bases and at J to 2 bases, leaving 6 bases not matched to a gene. The DNA of the CDR3 is TGTGCCAGCAGTGAAGCGCGGGGGGCCGGCCCCTACGAGCAGTACGTC. It codes for CASSEARGAGPYEQYV.